The 15 T cell receptor beta chains listed next were all sequenced from one sample in a study of T-cell memory formation after mild COVID-19. In TCRdb, the 5' RACE reads were re-called with MiXCR into one record per CDR3 protein. The data show around 200,000 distinct CDR3 sequences, with around a sixth seen just once and roughly 3.9% held by the top ten. Input material: PBMCs or a T cell subset sorted from them (not recorded which). These receptors all stem from a man aged 18 to 29 who had mild COVID-19 (a few samples of this study predate the infection). Cell type and time point are not known.

This chain connects TRBV6-5 to TRBJ2-3, with 9 bases that match TRBD2. Per germline, CDR1 MNHEY and CDR2 SVGAGI. J gave up 1 base and V 10 bases, and 3 bases lay outside the gene matches. The CDR3 extends over 13 amino acids. CDR3 in amino acids: CATLAGGTDTQYF. The CDR3 nucleotides are TGTGCCACCTTAGCGGGGGGCACAGATACGCAGTATTTT.

V and J are TRBV7-8 and TRBJ1-5; a weak D match, TRBD1 (5 bases). The germline CDR1 and CDR2 sequences are SGHVS and FQNEAQ. Trimming took 2 bases from V and 8 from J, leaving 16 bases between them. This CDR3 spans 15 amino acids. The CDR3 sequence: CASSLSGGGWKPQHF. The CDR3 DNA reads as TGTGCCAGCAGCTTATCGGGGGGAGGGTGGAAGCCCCAGCATTTT. The variable domain in full, completed from reference TRBV7-8 and TRBJ1-5, reads GAGVSQSPRYKVAKRGQDVALRCDPISGHVSLFWYQQALGQGPEFLTYFQNEAQLDKSGLPSDRFFAERPEGSVSTLKIQRTQQEDSAVYLCASSLSGGGWKPQHFGDGTRLSIL.

The chain employs TRBV5-1 and TRBJ1-1, with TRBD1 matching over 7 bases. The CDR3 sequence is 13 residues long. J lost 10 bases, V lost 2 bases, and 8 bases had no gene match. Per germline, CDR1 SGHRS and CDR2 YFSETQ. The CDR3 spells CASSFKGAGGAFF. The CDR3 DNA reads TGCGCCAGCAGCTTTAAGGGGGCAGGGGGAGCTTTCTTT.

This clonotype occurred a few times. The rearrangement uses TRBV29-1 and TRBJ2-7, with D perhaps matching TRBD1 (5 bases). The CDR3 extends over 13 amino acids. V gave up 1 base and J gave up 3 bases, with 10 bases separating them. From germline, CDR1 is SQVTM and CDR2 ANQGSEA. CDR3 residues: CSVEATVGYEQYF. The CDR3 DNA reads as TGCAGCGTTGAAGCGACAGTCGGCTACGAGCAGTACTTC.

CDR3 loop: CASSYRGSFTDTQYF. CDR3 coding DNA: TGTGCCAGCAGTTACCGCGGGTCCTTCACAGATACGCAGTATTTT. This rearrangement joins TRBV6-2 or TRBV6-3 to TRBJ2-3, with a weak D call TRBD2 (5 bases). The CDR3 sequence is 15 residues long. Germline CDR1 reads MNHEY; CDR2 reads SVGEGT. Trimming left V 2 bases short and J 2 bases short, with 11 bases between.

The rearrangement links TRBV6-2 or TRBV6-3 to TRBJ2-3, with D possibly being TRBD2 (7 bases). CDR3 size: 17 residues. The V and J ends lost 2 bases and 2 bases respectively, with 17 bases between them. Germline-derived CDR1 and CDR2 are MNHEY and SVGEGT. The DNA for the CDR3 is TGTGCCAGCAGTTACCTCGGGGGGCCCTGGAACACAGATACGCAGTATTTT. Its translation is CASSYLGGPWNTDTQYF.

The chain joins TRBV7-6 to TRBJ1-5, with unresolved D. The CDR3 has 15 residues. The germline gives CDR1 SGHVS, CDR2 FNYEAQ. V dropped 5 bases and J dropped 4 bases, with 15 bases sitting between them. In nucleotides, the CDR3 is TGTGCCAGCAGCCTAAGCCTGGACGTAAATCAGCCCCAGCATTTT. Encoded protein: CASSLSLDVNQPQHF.

This chain uses TRBV7-9 with TRBJ1-1; D not resolved. Per germline, CDR1 SEHNR and CDR2 FQNEAQ (reference sequence). With 6 bases removed from V and 1 base from J, the gap between germline ends came to 6 bases. This CDR3 has 12 amino acids. The CDR3 DNA is TGTGCCAGCAGACTGACGAACACTGAAGCTTTCTTT. It translates to CASRLTNTEAFF.

V is TRBV24-1 and J is TRBJ2-7; D possibly corresponds to TRBD1 (7 bases). This CDR3 region has 16 residues. V dropped 2 bases and J dropped 2 bases, with 15 bases sitting between them. Germline CDR1 is KGHDR and CDR2 is SFDVKD. DNA for the CDR3: TGTGCCACCAGTGATTACCCCGCCAGGGGGGCCTACGAGCAGTACTTC. Amino acids: CATSDYPARGAYEQYF.

The V call is TRBV12-5, the J call TRBJ2-6, with unresolved D. Trimming removed 6 bases at V and 2 bases at J, with 14 bases between. Germline V gene data show CDR1 as LGHNT and CDR2 as FRNRAP. The CDR3 is 16 amino acids. The CDR3 DNA reads TGTGCTAGTGGCCCCGGGTTTGGGGCTGGGGCCAACGTCCTGACTTTC. The encoded protein is CASGPGFGAGANVLTF.

The chain combines TRBV5-5 with TRBJ2-7, with TRBD2 matching over 12 bases. V gave up 1 base and J gave up 6 bases; unmatched junction bases: 8. The CDR3 sequence is 16 residues long. The germline gives CDR1 SGHKS, CDR2 YYEKEE (reference sequence). The CDR3 DNA sequence: TGTGCCAGCAGCTTGTTCTCTAGCGGGGGGGCCGGCGAGCAGTACGTC. Protein: CASSLFSSGGAGEQYV.

The rearrangement joins TRBV5-6 to TRBJ2-3; the match to TRBD1 covers 10 bases. This CDR3 spans 16 amino acids. Trimming at V came to 1 base and at J to 5 bases, leaving 7 bases not matched to a gene. CDR1 and CDR2 (germline): SGHDT, YYEEEE. The DNA for the CDR3 is TGTGCCAGCAGCTTGATTCCGGGACAGGGGAAAGATACGCAGTATTTT. Its protein product is CASSLIPGQGKDTQYF.

The rearrangement links TRBV7-2 to TRBJ1-5; D perhaps matches TRBD1 (5 bases). The CDR3 length is 13 residues. CDR1 and CDR2 from the germline V gene are SGHTA and FQGNSA. V lost 7 bases and J 5 bases, leaving 12 bases between the germline ends. The CDR3 sequence is CASTQGVDQPQHF. The CDR3 DNA is TGTGCCAGCACCCAAGGGGTGGATCAGCCCCAGCATTTT. The full variable domain, with the rest looked up from reference TRBV7-2 and TRBJ1-5, is GAGVSQSPSNKVTEKGKDVELRCDPISGHTALYWYRQSLGQGLEFLIYFQGNSAPDKSGLPSDRFSAERTGGSVSTLTIQRTQQEDSAVYLCASTQGVDQPQHFGDGTRLSIL.

This clonotype was observed a few times. The chain has TRBV20-1 and TRBJ2-4; 10 nucleotides match TRBD2. Looked up from germline, CDR1 is DFQATT and CDR2 is SNEGSKA (reference sequence). This CDR3 has 16 amino acids. V lost 3 bases to trimming and J lost 0 bases; unmatched junction nucleotides: 5. CDR3 residues: CSARIAGGVAKNIQYF. The CDR3 nucleotides are TGCAGTGCTAGGATAGCGGGGGGAGTAGCCAAAAACATTCAGTACTTC.

This chain links TRBV10-3 with TRBJ2-2, with a possible D match to TRBD1 (6 bases). This CDR3 is 13 amino acids long. Germline V CDR1 and CDR2: ENHRY, SYGVKD. Trimming removed 6 bases from V and 5 bases from J, with 10 bases in between. In DNA form, the CDR3 reads TGTGCCATCAGCAATCAGGGGACCGGGGAGCTGTTTTTT. Amino acid sequence: CAISNQGTGELFF.